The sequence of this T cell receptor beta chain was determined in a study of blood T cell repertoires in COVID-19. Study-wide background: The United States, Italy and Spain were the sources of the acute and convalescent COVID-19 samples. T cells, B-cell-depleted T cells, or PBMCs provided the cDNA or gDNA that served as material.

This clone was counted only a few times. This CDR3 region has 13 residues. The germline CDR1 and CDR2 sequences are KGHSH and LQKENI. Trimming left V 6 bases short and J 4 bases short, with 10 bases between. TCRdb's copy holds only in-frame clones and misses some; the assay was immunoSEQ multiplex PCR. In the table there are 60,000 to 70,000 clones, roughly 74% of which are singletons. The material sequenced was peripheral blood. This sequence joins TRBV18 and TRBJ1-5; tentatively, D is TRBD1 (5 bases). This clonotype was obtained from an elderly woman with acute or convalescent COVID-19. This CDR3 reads CASSPGLNQPQHF. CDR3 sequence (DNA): TGTGCCAGCTCGCCAGGGCTTAATCAGCCCCAGCATTTT.